These 29 T cell receptor beta chains originate from one sample sequenced in a study of T-cell memory formation after mild COVID-19. TCRdb reprocessed the 5' RACE reads with MiXCR, giving one entry per CDR3 protein. The sample holds some 46,000 distinct CDR3 sequences; roughly 7% are singletons and the top ten take 0.79%. Material for sequencing was PBMCs or a T cell subset sorted from them (not recorded which). The receptors derive from an adult who had mild COVID-19 (a few samples of this study predate the infection). Cell type and time point are not known.

The CDR3, as DNA: TGTGCCAGCAGCTTAGGGCAGGGAGGAGGGCAGCCCCAGCATTTT. Encoded protein: CASSLGQGGGQPQHF. V is TRBV7-8 and J is TRBJ1-5; D might be TRBD1 (5 bases). Germline assignment: CDR1 SGHVS and CDR2 FQNEAQ. CDR3 length equals 15 residues. V was trimmed by 1 base and J by 7 bases, leaving 14 bases between them.

This clonotype has ten or more counts. The chain recombines TRBV29-1 with TRBJ2-5, with a tentative D call TRBD2 (5 bases). CDR3 size: 12 residues. The germline V and J ends were trimmed by 3 bases and 7 bases, with 12 bases remaining between them. Germline V lookup: CDR1 SQVTM, CDR2 ANQGSEA. CDR3: CSVDLDLGTQYF. CDR3 coding DNA: TGCAGCGTTGATCTGGACTTGGGGACCCAGTACTTC.

This clonotype was recorded at least ten times. V and J are TRBV20-1 and TRBJ2-3, with D unclear. This CDR3 comprises 11 residues. V dropped 6 bases and J dropped 6 bases, with 10 bases sitting between them. CDR1 is DFQATT and CDR2 is SNEGSKA in the germline V gene (reference sequence). CDR3 loop: CSALPWDTQYF. The CDR3, as DNA: TGCAGTGCCCTGCCGTGGGATACGCAGTATTTT.

The rearrangement links TRBV6-6 to TRBJ2-7; D gene uncertain. From germline, CDR1 is MNHNY and CDR2 SVGAGI (reference sequence). This CDR3 spans 13 amino acids. V lost 8 bases to trimming and J lost 6 bases, with 17 bases between them. CDR3: CASGPGRTLEQYF. Here the CDR3 DNA reads TGTGCCAGCGGACCTGGACGGACCCTCGAGCAGTACTTC.

This clonotype was detected only a few times. V usage is TRBV25-1 and J usage is TRBJ1-1; possible D gene TRBD1, 6 bases. This CDR3 contains 14 residues. V was clipped by 3 bases and J by 6 bases, with 14 bases between them. CDR1 MGHDK and CDR2 SYGVNS come from the germline V gene. Written as DNA, the CDR3 is TGTGCCAGCAGTGAGTGGCGGGACACCGCTGAAGCTTTCTTT. This gives the protein CASSEWRDTAEAFF.

By its share, this clonotype is medium-sized (0.01 to 0.1%). This chain links TRBV12-3 or TRBV12-4 with TRBJ2-7, with 9 bases matching TRBD2. V trimming: 4 bases; J trimming: 2 bases; junction bases outside the gene matches: 3. The length of the CDR3 is 14 residues. In DNA, the CDR3 is TGTGCCAGCAGTTATAGCGGGGGTACCTACGAGCAGTACTTC. Translation gives CASSYSGGTYEQYF.

The CDR3 DNA sequence: TGTGCCAGCAAGAGACCAACAGGGGCAACTAATGAAAAACTGTTTTTT. Translation: CASKRPTGATNEKLFF. The chain combines TRBV7-9 with TRBJ1-4, with 7 bases aligning to TRBD1. CDR3 length: 16 amino acids. The J segment lost 0 bases and the V segment lost 7 bases, leaving 8 bases of the junction unmatched. CDR1 is SEHNR, CDR2 FQNEAQ, per germline (reference sequence). Combining the CDR3 with reference TRBV7-9 and TRBJ1-4 gives the whole variable domain DTGVSQNPRHKITKRGQNVTFRCDPISEHNRLYWYRQTLGQGPEFLTYFQNEAQLEKSRLLSDRFSAERPKGSFSTLEIQRTEQGDSAMYLCASKRPTGATNEKLFFGSGTQLSVL.

This clonotype has only a few counts. CDR3 protein: CSARGYNEKLFF. The CDR3 DNA reads as TGCAGTGCTAGAGGATATAATGAAAAACTGTTTTTT. V is TRBV20-1 and J is TRBJ1-4; D unclear. Per the germline V gene, CDR1 is DFQATT and CDR2 is SNEGSKA (reference sequence). V was shortened by 1 base and J by 4 bases, with 4 bases between the two germline ends. The CDR3 has 12 amino acids.

Many counts were recorded for this clonotype. This chain uses TRBV5-1 with TRBJ2-1; 15 bases agree with TRBD2. V dropped 4 bases and J dropped 10; count of bases not matched to a gene: 12. The CDR3 sequence is 17 residues long. Germline lookup yields CDR1 SGHRS and CDR2 YFSETQ. CDR3 residues: CASSPGLAGGLKGEQFF. The DNA for the CDR3 is TGCGCCAGCAGCCCGGGACTAGCGGGAGGCTTGAAGGGGGAGCAGTTCTTC.

The CDR3 DNA reads TGTGCCAGCACCCAGGGCGGTGCAATCGATACGCAGTATTTT. It codes for CASTQGGAIDTQYF. The chain uses TRBV6-2 or TRBV6-3 and TRBJ2-3, with D perhaps matching TRBD1 (5 bases). Trimming removed 7 bases from V and 6 bases from J, with 17 bases in between. The germline V gene has CDR1 MNHEY and CDR2 SVGEGT. This CDR3 is 14 amino acids long.

This clonotype turned up a few times. The chain joins TRBV4-1 to TRBJ1-2, with D unresolved. The CDR3 contains 14 residues. Trimming stripped 1 base from V and 5 bases from J, with 11 bases between. Germline V CDR1 and CDR2: MGHRA, YSYEKL. This CDR3 is CASSQAAPIYGYTF. The CDR3 DNA sequence: TGCGCCAGCAGCCAAGCCGCCCCGATATATGGCTACACCTTC.

This clonotype showed up just a few times. The chain links TRBV24-1 to TRBJ2-2, with D possibly matching TRBD2 (6 bases). Germline V lookup: CDR1 KGHDR, CDR2 SFDVKD. The CDR3 consists of 12 residues. The DNA of the CDR3 is TGTTGTAGCGGACCGAACACCGGGGAGCTGTTTTTT. Protein: CCSGPNTGELFF.

The chain employs TRBV5-1 and TRBJ1-1; possible D gene TRBD1, 5 bases. The CDR3 extends over 12 amino acids. Per the germline V gene, CDR1 is SGHRS and CDR2 is YFSETQ. Deletions cut 3 bases from V and 7 bases from J, with 10 bases between. CDR3 nucleotides: TGCGCCAGCAGCTCCGACAGTGGTGAAGCTTTCTTT. It translates to CASSSDSGEAFF.

This clonotype was observed a handful of times. The chain has TRBV14 and TRBJ2-3, with D possibly called TRBD1 or TRBD2 (5 bases each). The ends were cut back, 6 bases at V and 0 bases at J, with 13 bases in the middle. Germline values: CDR1 SGHDN, CDR2 FVKESK. The CDR3 loop spans 15 amino acids. CDR3 DNA sequence: TGTGCCAGCAGGGCACTGGGGGAGAGCACAGATACGCAGTATTTT. Amino acids: CASRALGESTDTQYF.

This clonotype was seen ten or more times. The chain combines TRBV7-2 with TRBJ2-7; 9 positions agree with TRBD2. Per germline, CDR1 SGHTA and CDR2 FQGNSA. V lost 5 bases to trimming and J lost 2 bases; unmatched junction nucleotides: 16. The CDR3 consists of 18 residues. CDR3 sequence reads: CASSHTMVGGGDPYEQYF. The CDR3, as DNA: TGTGCCAGCAGCCACACCATGGTTGGCGGGGGGGACCCCTACGAGCAGTACTTC.

V and J are TRBV3-1 and TRBJ2-7, with TRBD1 as a possible D gene (5 bases). The V gene lost 5 bases and the J gene lost 1 base, with 9 bases spanning the gap. From germline, CDR1 is LGHDT and CDR2 YNNKEL (reference sequence). The CDR3 extends over 13 amino acids. Here the CDR3 DNA reads TGTGCCAGCAGCTCGCAGGGATCCTACGAGCAGTACTTC. This codes for CASSSQGSYEQYF.

This clonotype was counted a few times. The chain links TRBV28 to TRBJ2-7, with D possibly being TRBD1 (6 bases). CDR1 is MDHEN and CDR2 is SYDVKM in the germline V gene. There are 14 residues in the CDR3. Trimming took off 9 bases at V and 2 bases at J, with 17 bases between the two ends. CDR3 DNA sequence: TGTGCCAGTAGAGCCACAGGGATTACCTACGAGCAGTACTTC. Translating gives CASRATGITYEQYF.

This sequence joins TRBV4-1 and TRBJ2-2; D unclear. The CDR3 totals 16 residues. V shed 4 bases and J shed 5 bases, with 17 bases lying between them. CDR1 and CDR2 from the germline V gene are MGHRA and YSYEKL. CDR3 amino acids: CASSPVIQRRTGELFF. DNA of the CDR3: TGCGCCAGCAGCCCCGTCATACAGCGCCGAACCGGGGAGCTGTTTTTT.

The chain couples TRBV12-3 or TRBV12-4 to TRBJ1-2; D gene ambiguous. The V and J ends lost 5 bases and 8 bases respectively, with 18 bases between them. The CDR3 contains 14 residues. The CDR3 DNA is TGTGCCAGCAGTCCTGGTGATCGGGCCCAGGGCTACACCTTC. Translation: CASSPGDRAQGYTF.

This clonotype was found many times. V and J are TRBV5-5 and TRBJ2-3, with D perhaps TRBD1 (5 bases). V was cut by 0 bases and J by 6 bases, with 8 bases left in between. Germline CDR1 and CDR2: SGHKS and YYEKEE (reference sequence). This CDR3 is built from 13 residues. This CDR3 reads CASSLGRVDTQYF. CDR3 coding DNA: TGTGCCAGCAGCTTGGGCAGGGTGGATACGCAGTATTTT. Full variable domain (missing parts from reference TRBV5-5 and TRBJ2-3): DAGVTQSPTHLIKTRGQQVTLRCSPISGHKSVSWYQQVLGQGPQFIFQYYEKEERGRGNFPDRFSARQFPNYSSELNVNALLLGDSALYLCASSLGRVDTQYFGPGTRLTVL.

The sample holds a few counts of this clonotype. The CDR3 region has the DNA TGTGCCAGCTCACCACCGGGGTCCAGCTCCTACAATGAGCAGTTCTTC. As protein: CASSPPGSSSYNEQFF. The chain combines TRBV18 with TRBJ2-1; D uncertain. The CDR3 has 16 residues. CDR1 is KGHSH and CDR2 is LQKENI in the germline V gene. V lost 0 bases and J lost 0, with 9 bases in between.

This clonotype came up many times. The rearrangement uses TRBV7-2 and TRBJ1-6; D is unresolved. CDR3 length equals 16 residues. The V gene's germline CDR1 is SGHTA and CDR2 FQGNSA. V lost 5 bases to trimming and J lost 5 bases, with 16 bases between them. CDR3 nucleotide sequence: TGTGCCAGCAGCCTGCTAGGGCAGGCCAATAATTCACCCCTCCACTTT. Residues: CASSLLGQANNSPLHF.

This sequence joins TRBV11-3 and TRBJ2-1, with unresolved D. Germline V gene lookup returns CDR1 SGHNT and CDR2 YENEEA. The CDR3 is made up of 16 amino acids. V shed 6 bases and J shed 0 bases, with 15 bases lying between them. CDR3 in DNA: TGTGCCAGCAGAAAGTCGAGTATTAGCTCCTACAATGAGCAGTTCTTC. Its translation: CASRKSSISSYNEQFF. Complete variable domain (other parts from reference TRBV11-3 and TRBJ2-1): EAGVVQSPRYKIIEKKQPVAFWCNPISGHNTLYWYLQNLGQGPELLIRYENEEAVDDSQLPKDRFSAERLKGVDSTLKIQPAELGDSAVYLCASRKSSISSYNEQFFGPGTRLTVL.

This clonotype showed up many times. The chain carries TRBV7-8 and TRBJ2-5; the D gene is possibly TRBD2 (6 bases). Germline CDR1 is SGHVS and CDR2 is FQNEAQ. The CDR3 sequence is 14 residues long. V was clipped by 7 bases and J by 5 bases, with 17 bases between them. For the CDR3, the DNA is TGTGCCAGCATTAGAACTGGGGGAGGCGAGACCCAGTACTTC. It is translated as CASIRTGGGETQYF.

In its sample, this clonotype was seen many times. This sequence joins TRBV14 and TRBJ2-7, with D hard to call. With 4 bases removed from V and 3 bases from J, the gap between germline ends came to 13 bases. The germline V gene has CDR1 SGHDN and CDR2 FVKESK. The CDR3 has 14 residues. In DNA, the CDR3 is TGTGCCAGCAGCCGTGAGAGTGCCTTCTACGAGCAGTACTTC. Protein sequence: CASSRESAFYEQYF. Based on the CDR3 plus reference TRBV14 and TRBJ2-7, the full variable domain is EAGVTQFPSHSVIEKGQTVTLRCDPISGHDNLYWYRRVMGKEIKFLLHFVKESKQDESGMPNNRFLAERTGGTYSTLKVQPAELEDSGVYFCASSRESAFYEQYFGPGTRLTVT.

This clonotype was recorded a few times. The chain combines TRBV18 with TRBJ1-1, with D uncertain. CDR3 size: 13 residues. CDR1 is KGHSH and CDR2 is LQKENI in the germline V gene. V lost 9 bases and J 0 bases, leaving 11 bases between the germline ends. The CDR3 spells CASTGDMNTEAFF. The DNA for the CDR3 is TGTGCCAGTACGGGCGACATGAACACTGAAGCTTTCTTT.

This clonotype was counted many times. The rearrangement links TRBV20-1 to TRBJ1-1, with 11 nucleotides matching TRBD1. Germline V CDR1 and CDR2: DFQATT, SNEGSKA (reference sequence). The CDR3 is 13 amino acids. The V and J ends lost 6 bases and 7 bases, in that order; junction bases with no gene match: 7. CDR3 loop: CSAGQGADIEAFF. In DNA form, the CDR3 reads TGCAGTGCAGGACAGGGGGCTGATATTGAAGCTTTCTTT.

Only a few counts were recorded for this clonotype. V gene TRBV12-3 or TRBV12-4 combines with J gene TRBJ1-4; unclear D gene. Trimming removed 6 bases at V and 8 bases at J, with 16 bases between. This CDR3 has 14 amino acids. CDR3 DNA sequence: TGTGCCAGCAGCAAAGGGCCTCGGGGAGAAAAACTGTTTTTT. Translated, it gives CASSKGPRGEKLFF.

This clonotype has a count of ten or more. The chain joins TRBV12-3 or TRBV12-4 to TRBJ2-1; D is perhaps TRBD2 (5 bases). Trimming cost V 6 bases and J 7 bases, with 16 bases left between them. CDR3 length: 14 amino acids. CDR3 amino acids: CASSLILGSNEQFF. CDR3 DNA: TGTGCCAGCAGCTTAATACTAGGTTCGAATGAGCAGTTCTTC.